This T cell receptor beta chain stems from a study of post-analysis software for immune sequencing data (dated by TCRdb to between 2014 and 2016). Broadly, across the study: Disease courses on record covered relapsing-remitting, secondary progressive and progressive-relapsing multiple sclerosis, though some patients had no subtype annotation. A subset of samples was prepared in parallel using single-end sample barcoding, then pooled and co-amplified after Illumina adapter ligation. The multiple sclerosis patient repertoires were compared with about a dozen previously published healthy control repertoires from donors aged roughly 6 to 25 years. Here is what the overall study found, with its caveats: Direct clustering with F measure showed strong co-clustering of samples prepared in the same batch, prompting a batch-effect correction. Significantly lower normalized Chao1 diversity was found in multiple sclerosis patients than in controls, suggesting substantial peripheral T-cell clonal expansion. The control group was slightly older than the multiple sclerosis patient group.

Receptors were amplified or captured by PCR. These reads were obtained on an Illumina HiSeq 2500. Unique molecular identifiers were incorporated into TCR beta cDNA libraries to reduce PCR and sequencing biases. Every 1 to 10 million input T cells yielded approximately 500,000 cDNA molecules, meaning each molecule approximated one T cell. Patient libraries were prepared and sequenced with the same protocol used for the earlier healthy control dataset. Samples belonging to the same batch were prepared together, multiplexed and sequenced on a shared HiSeq lane. In the source study's methods: MIGEC was used to process the raw barcoded reads, and molecular identifier groups with only a single read were discarded before consensus assembly and CDR3 extraction. VDJtools was used for post-analysis of the clonotype tables, and diversity was normalized by down-sampling every dataset to the size of the smallest sample. To correct batch-related cross-sample contamination, repertoire overlap clustering matched CDR3 amino acid sequences but not nucleotide sequences. The raw public reads went through TCRdb reprocessing: fastp at Q25, MiXCR clone calling, in-frame beta chains kept. Under each unique CDR3 protein, matching rows form one entry showing the most common genes and DNA. V and J calls and clone size were set by TCRdb, not the authors. Here the sample has 820,000 or so distinct CDR3 sequences; around 53% occur a single time. The ten largest clones represent approximately 4.2% of the sample.

With regard to this clonotype: The specificity of this receptor is unknown. No clone much larger than this one lies a single base away; base qualities are absent.

To demonstrate the VDJtools post-analysis software, the study profiled TCR beta repertoires from the peripheral blood of approximately twelve young patients with multiple sclerosis. Multiple sclerosis patients were children and adolescents aged about 6 to 17 years. The receptor was derived from a girl under 18 with multiple sclerosis. Sample: blood.

The CDR3 reads as follows: CASSGPGYGYTF. The base sequence is TGTGCCAGCAGTGGGCCGGGCTATGGCTACACCTTC. The rearranged segments are TRBV2 and TRBJ1-2, with the D gene not clear enough to name. The germline V gene supplies CDR1 SNHLY and CDR2 FYNNEI. The CDR3 starts with the cysteine, ends with the phenylalanine, and has 12 residues. CDR3 DNA is the only sequence kept; it has 36 bases, read in frame from the first base. V loses 4 bases of germline sequence and J loses 4 bases, and the interval between the two ends is 7 bases.